This T cell receptor (beta chain) emerged from a study of CD8 T cells in ankylosing spondylitis. Study-level findings and limits: Several highly homologous variants made up a TCR beta motif, and this motif appeared characteristic of ankylosing spondylitis blood. Significantly higher representation of disease-linked clones was reported for matched ankylosing spondylitis synovial fluid.

TCRdb re-called the 5' RACE reads with MiXCR, one entry per CDR3 protein. The sample lists fewer than 50,000 distinct CDR3 sequences; 9.5% to 12% were seen once. The germline V and J ends were trimmed by 2 bases and 0 bases, with 11 bases remaining between them. The CDR3 totals 16 residues. This clonotype was counted many times. No antigen is known for it. Specimen: blood, either unsorted or a sorted T cell fraction (not recorded which). V gene TRBV12-3 or TRBV12-4 combines with J gene TRBJ1-3; D is uncertain. The origin of this receptor is a male donor with ankylosing spondylitis or in good health (not recorded which). Here the CDR3 DNA reads TGTGCCAGCAGTTTACCTCCGGTTTTCTCTGGAAACACCATATATTTT. Its translation: CASSLPPVFSGNTIYF.